This TCR beta chain originates from a study of T cell changes during pregnancy in multiple sclerosis. V lost 4 bases to trimming and J lost 3 bases; unmatched junction nucleotides: 3. There are 16 residues in the CDR3. The germline gives CDR1 MNHEY, CDR2 SMNVEV (reference sequence). Assay: immunoSEQ multiplex PCR; the TCRdb copy retains only in-frame clones and omits some. The table has under 80,000 clones, about 89% seen once. This TCR was recovered from a female donor with multiple sclerosis, enrolled in a pregnancy study. The source material was peripheral blood, sampled in the second trimester of pregnancy. This sequence joins TRBV27 and TRBJ2-7; 16 bases are a match to TRBD2. The CDR3 DNA reads TGTGCCAGCAGTTCCGGGACTAGCGGGGGGGTCTACGAGCAGTACTTC. It encodes CASSSGTSGGVYEQYF.